The clone carrying this T cell receptor (beta chain) was counted a few times. A much larger clone lies a single base off, so this may be a read error. The germline CDR1 and CDR2 sequences are SGHRS and YFSETQ. CDR3 length: 20 residues. Using a CD8+CD4-CCR7+CD45RA+ phenotype, naive CD8 T cells were sorted. The data are from a study of molecular identifiers for immune sequencing clone quantification. Whole-study context: For replicates, RNA isolated from approximately 20,000 or 100,000 naive CD8 cells was divided into five portions, of which four were sequenced.

Both previously described methods and listed TCR primers were employed to make bulk TCR libraries. MiXCR, run by TCRdb on the PCR reads, gives a single entry per CDR3 protein. Of about 640,000 distinct CDR3 sequences listed, 20% were seen once; the top ten hold roughly 0.83%. The sequenced sample consisted of naive CD8+ T cells from blood, with Jurkat cell RNA spiked in. Indicated subset: FACS-sorted CD8+CD4-CCR7+CD45RA+ naive T cells. This sequence was found in a human donor in good health. Some libraries in this study had Jurkat cell RNA spiked in. This sequence joins TRBV5-1 and TRBJ2-7; TRBD2 matches 15 bases. The CDR3 protein is CASRLASPGLAGGSAYEQYF. The DNA of the CDR3 is TGCGCCAGCAGGTTGGCGTCCCCGGGACTAGCGGGAGGATCGGCCTACGAGCAGTACTTC.